This TCR beta chain was found in a study of shared clonotypes between healthy human individuals. In regard to this clone: Its antigen is unidentified.

The authors split each subset's genomic DNA evenly across several immunoSEQ plates. Assay: immunoSEQ multiplex PCR; the TCRdb copy retains only in-frame clones and omits some. Of some 95,000 clones listed, roughly three quarters are singletons. Overall study findings and caveats: Blood was the sole source, and tissue repertoires probably differ. Richness estimates generally favored naive over memory subsets.

The length of the CDR3 is 16 residues. The V gene's germline CDR1 is MDHEN and CDR2 SYDVKM. J lost 1 base, V lost 3 bases, and 9 bases had no gene match. This receptor was taken from a man in his thirties or forties in good health. Sequenced input: memory CD8+ T cells sorted from blood. Subset noted: CD45RO+ cells pooled with CCR7-negative TemRA cells. This chain links TRBV28 with TRBJ2-7, with TRBD1 identical over 7 bases. The CDR3 is CASSFRGQAPSYEQYF. The CDR3 nucleotides are TGTGCCAGCAGTTTTAGAGGACAGGCCCCATCCTACGAGCAGTACTTC. Using reference TRBV28 and TRBJ2-7 for the parts outside the CDR3, the full variable domain is DVKVTQSSRYLVKRTGEKVFLECVQDMDHENMFWYRQDPGLGLRLIYFSYDVKMKEKGDIPEGYSVSREKKERFSLILESASTNQTSMYLCASSFRGQAPSYEQYFGPGTRLTVT.